The present T cell receptor (beta chain) was sequenced within a study of cytomegalovirus exposure and HLA in healthy donors. Study findings and constraints: In vitro testing confirmed three CMV-associated chains as specific for CMV antigens. Follow-up analysis seemed to connect common viral pathogens with several of the most significant clusters identified. A later analysis reportedly found fewer N-insertions in an Asian-associated ancestry cluster than the roughly 670-donor mean.

The CDR3 contains 15 residues. The V segment lost 5 bases and the J segment 4 bases; nucleotides outside the gene matches: 7. Germline CDR1 and CDR2: MNHEY and SMNVEV (reference sequence). With respect to this clone: Its antigen is not identified.

PCR was performed using 60 Vbeta and 13 Jbeta primers. Only in-frame clones appear in the TCRdb table, and some are missing; sequencing was by immunoSEQ multiplex PCR. Here the sample spans roughly 68,000 clones, around four fifths being singletons. This receptor was obtained from a male donor in good health and CMV-seropositive. The chain is built from TRBV27 and TRBJ2-2; 7 bases fit TRBD2. The sequencing input was PBMCs. This chain's CDR3 is CASSQKGLSTGELFF. The CDR3, as DNA: TGTGCCAGCAGTCAAAAGGGACTATCCACCGGGGAGCTGTTTTTT.